These T cell receptor beta chains were read from a single sample in a study of OX40 agonist ivuxolimab in advanced cancers. The repertoire was sequenced with immunoSEQ multiplex PCR; TCRdb's copy has only in-frame clones and lacks some. The sample has around 47,000 clones, over 65% seen once. Sequenced material: CD4+ or CD8+ T cells sorted from blood, taken in a trial of the OX40 agonist ivuxolimab. These receptors were collected from an adult with an advanced solid tumor such as melanoma, head and neck, liver or kidney cancer. Each CDR3 is given with its conserved first and last residue. The order of the fields is clone size, D gene, V gene, J gene, CDR3 DNA, CDR3 protein. D genes are given only for firm matches. Size is omitted from some rows. Given values are once, few, many or a class for expanded clones.

>-|-|TRBV7-9|TRBJ1-1
TGTGCCAGCACCCCCATCCGGACCACTGAAGCTTTCTTT
CASTPIRTTEAFF
>-|-|TRBV28|TRBJ1-2
TGTGCCAGCAGTTTCCGAAACGGACAGTTCTATGGCTACACCTTC
CASSFRNGQFYGYTF
>-|TRBD1|TRBV19|TRBJ1-2
TGTGCCAGTAGGGCCTTACAGGGGACTAACTATGGCTACACCTTC
CASRALQGTNYGYTF
>-|-|TRBV12-5|TRBJ2-1
TGTGCTAGTGGTTTCCCTCCCCTCGGCAATGAGCAGTTCTTC
CASGFPPLGNEQFF
>-|TRBD2|TRBV7-6|TRBJ2-5
TGTGCCAGCAGCTTAGGGCTAGCGGGGGAGACCCAGTACTTC
CASSLGLAGETQYF
>-|TRBD2|TRBV15|TRBJ2-7
TGTGCCACCAGCAGAGACCGAATGGGACTAGCGGGAGGGCCAGGCTACGAGCAGTACTTC
CATSRDRMGLAGGPGYEQYF
>-|TRBD2|TRBV27|TRBJ2-2
TGTGCCAGCACCCCAGGGCTAGCGGTAAACACCGGGGAGCTGTTTTTT
CASTPGLAVNTGELFF
>-|-|TRBV6-1|TRBJ1-1
TGTGCCAGCAGCCCGGGGCAGTGGTCAGGCACTGAAGCTTTCTTT
CASSPGQWSGTEAFF
>once|TRBD1|TRBV28|TRBJ2-5
TGTGCCAGCAGTCGACAGGGGGAGGGGGCCCAGTACTTC
CASSRQGEGAQYF
>-|-|TRBV4-1|TRBJ2-5
TGCGCCAGCAGCGGGACGATCGGAATTTGGGAGACCCAGTACTTC
CASSGTIGIWETQYF
>-|TRBD2|TRBV6-5|TRBJ2-7
TGTGCCAGCAGTACCGGGACTAGCGTATACGAGCAGTACTTC
CASSTGTSVYEQYF
>-|-|TRBV2|TRBJ2-5
TGTGCCAGCAGTGAGTTTCTACCATCTGGGGGAGAGACCCAGTACTTC
CASSEFLPSGGETQYF
>-|TRBD1|TRBV25-1|TRBJ2-2
TGTGCCACCCTCTCGACAGGGGAAACCGGGGAGCTGTTTTTT
CATLSTGETGELFF
>-|-|TRBV9|TRBJ2-1
TGTGCCAGCAGCGTAGCTTTTGGGGGGAGCTCCTACAATGAGCAGTTCTTC
CASSVAFGGSSYNEQFF
>-|-|TRBV18|TRBJ1-5
TGTGCCAGCTCACCGCGGGCGGGAGGCGGTCAGCCCCAGCATTTT
CASSPRAGGGQPQHF
>-|TRBD1|TRBV28|TRBJ1-2
TGTGCCAGCAACCGCGGGACAGGGAGGGGTGGCTACACCTTC
CASNRGTGRGGYTF
>-|TRBD1|TRBV4-2|TRBJ1-2
TGTGCCAGCAGCCAAGCGGGGACAGGGGGAGACCCTAACTATGGCTACACCTTC
CASSQAGTGGDPNYGYTF
>few|-|TRBV2|TRBJ1-1
TGTGCCAGCACGAGGCATATGAACACTGAAGCTTTCTTT
CASTRHMNTEAFF
>-|-|TRBV6-5|TRBJ1-1
TGTGCCAGCAGTTTGGGGTTGAACACTGAAGCTTTCTTT
CASSLGLNTEAFF
>-|TRBD1|TRBV6-1|TRBJ1-2
TGTGCCAGCAGTGCCGGACAGGGTCCTAACTATGGCTACACCTTC
CASSAGQGPNYGYTF
>-|TRBD1|TRBV19|TRBJ1-1
TGTGCCAGTAGGACAGGGGGTGACACTGAAGCTTTCTTT
CASRTGGDTEAFF
>-|TRBD1|TRBV6-5|TRBJ2-3
TGTGCCAGCAAGAGGGACAGGGAATCCACAGATACGCAGTATTTT
CASKRDRESTDTQYF
>-|-|TRBV7-8|TRBJ1-5
TGTGCCAGCAGCCCACTACCGACAGGACTAAGCAATCAGCCCCAGCATTTT
CASSPLPTGLSNQPQHF
>-|TRBD1|TRBV5-6|TRBJ1-5
TGTGCCAGCAGCTTGGGTCCGAAGGACAGGGTTAAGCCCCAGCATTTT
CASSLGPKDRVKPQHF
>-|-|TRBV7-6|TRBJ2-6
TGTGCCAGCAGGGGGGCGACAGGAAGTTCTGGGGCCAACGTCCTGACTTTC
CASRGATGSSGANVLTF
>-|-|TRBV28|TRBJ2-5
TGTGCCAGCAGTCCTCGGACCGAAGAGACCCAGTACTTC
CASSPRTEETQYF
>-|TRBD1|TRBV19|TRBJ2-2
TGTGCCAGTAGTATAGATCTATCAGGGGGCTCCATTATCACCGGGGAGCTGTTTTTT
CASSIDLSGGSIITGELFF
>-|-|TRBV28|TRBJ1-1
TGTGCCAGCACCCCCCACCGGGACTTCCGTCGAGCTTTCTTT
CASTPHRDFRRAFF
>many|-|TRBV9|TRBJ2-7
TGTGCCAGCAGCGTAGCCCAGACTAGTGCTCTGGGCGAGCAGTACTTC
CASSVAQTSALGEQYF
>-|-|TRBV28|TRBJ2-1
TGTGCCAGCAGTTTAAAGGGGTGGAATGAGCAGTTCTTC
CASSLKGWNEQFF
>-|-|TRBV5-8|TRBJ2-7
TGTGCCAGCAGCTCCAGAACCAACTACGAGCAGTACTTC
CASSSRTNYEQYF
>-|-|TRBV7-9|TRBJ2-2
TGTGCCAGCAAACCCCGTGAGGTGATGAACACCGGGGAGCTGTTTTTT
CASKPREVMNTGELFF
>few|TRBD1|TRBV10-2|TRBJ2-1
TGCGCCAGCAGTGAAACGGGACAGTGGGCCACAAGGGAGCAGTTCTTC
CASSETGQWATREQFF
>-|TRBD2|TRBV6-4|TRBJ2-3
TGTGCCAGCAGTGATAGCGGGGGGGCCACAGATACGCAGTATTTT
CASSDSGGATDTQYF
>-|-|TRBV10-1|TRBJ2-1
TGCGCCAGCAGTTTAGAAGGTAGGCGCAATGAGCAGTTCTTC
CASSLEGRRNEQFF
>-|-|TRBV5-4|TRBJ2-2
TGTGCCAGCAGCACTAACACCGGGGAGCTGTTTTTT
CASSTNTGELFF
>-|TRBD2|TRBV7-8|TRBJ2-1
TGTGCCAGCTCGTTTGGGGGGACTAGCAGTGAGCAGTTCTTC
CASSFGGTSSEQFF